This T cell receptor beta chain was captured in a study of shared clonotypes between healthy human individuals (dated by TCRdb to the early 2020s). Concerning the study at large: The cohort included a few men and a couple of women between 18 and 49 years of age. For each donor, CD4 naive and CD4 memory were each given three plates, CD8 naive was given two plates, and CD8 memory was given one plate. The study deeply sequenced blood TCR repertoires of about five healthy adults to estimate repertoire size and the extent of clonotype sharing between individuals. Libraries were prepared and TCR repertoires were sequenced by different laboratories using diverse techniques, in order to increase sequencing depth and limit assay-specific biases. Between about 0.94 and 8.9 billion PBMCs per donor were obtained by leukapheresis.

CDR1 and CDR2 are read off the germline V gene as MDHEN and SYDVKM. Trimming removed 2 bases from V and 1 base from J, leaving 14 bases between the germline ends. Including cysteine and phenylalanine, the CDR3 has 16 amino acids. Left in the record is the CDR3 DNA by itself, 48 bases read in frame from the first base. Using the deep immunoSEQ assay, TCR CDR3 regions were amplified from genomic DNA by multiplex PCR. For each cell subset, the extracted genomic DNA was distributed evenly across all wells of several immunoSEQ 96-well plates, and each plate served as one replicate. For sorted subsets, about 200 ng genomic DNA, equal to tens of thousands of T cell genomes, was loaded into each replicate PCR. Purified libraries were quantified with a Qubit 3.0 fluorometer, sized on a Bioanalyzer 2100, and re-quantified with the KAPA Library Quantification kit. Every immunoSEQ 96-well plate was sequenced on a separate single-read 150-cycle Illumina NextSeq 550 flow cell. The paper's data handling went like this. Because only junctional sequences without quality scores were contained in the immunoSEQ output, filtering matching that applied to full-length reads could not be performed. Sequences were annotated with PyIR, a Python wrapper for IgBLAST v1.9, and V/J genes and CDR3 were assigned using IMGT germline references. Reads with weak V/J assignments (E-value above 1e-6), missing CDR3, stop codons, out-of-frame junctions, or ambiguous translated residues were removed. A V3J clonotype was defined by an identical inferred V gene, J gene, and CDR3 amino acid sequence. The percentage overlap between two repertoires was calculated by dividing the number of shared unique clonotypes by the size of the smaller repertoire. Repertoire richness was assessed with RTK rarefaction, the Chao1 estimator, and Recon v2.1 estimates of unobserved clonotypes. Generation probabilities for all TCRbeta clonotypes obtained by the gDNA method from a handful of donors were computed using OLGA. What TCRdb holds here is the immuneACCESS table cut down to in-frame rearrangements. Part of the clones is not present; checked against another copy, under half of the missing clones reflect an unresolved V gene, and the others are unexplained. V and J calls and clone size are as listed in that table; D and trimming were resolved from the DNA. Counted in this sample were approximately 980,000 clones; about three quarters of them appeared once. The top ten hold over 1.3% of the sample.

This clone appeared a few times. This receptor's antigen is unknown. Base qualities are not provided; no much larger clone lies one nucleotide away. Overall study outcomes, separate from this receptor: Sampling was restricted to blood, and TCR repertoires in tissue are likely to differ from TCR repertoires in blood. The genetic and exposure-history diversity represented was limited by the small number of donors. Across a handful of donors, 5% to 6% of naive CD4, over 3% of naive CD8, 2% to 2.5% of memory CD4, and around 0.4% of memory CD8 clonotypes were shared. Compared with non-shared clonotypes, clonotypes shared by all four sorted-subset donors had higher generation probabilities. Naive subsets generally had larger estimated clonotype richness than memory subsets. Pairwise subsampling led to the expectation that sequencing depth would affect the degree of clonotype sharing among donors. Even with the large sequencing depth, rarefaction of the sorted-subset datasets indicated that sequencing was incomplete.

Healthy HIV-negative adults with no recently reported acute infections or vaccinations were included as donors. Only Caucasian adults living in Nashville, Tennessee, USA were represented among the donors. CD4+ T cells were enriched by magnetic negative selection; naive cells were then positively selected on CD45RA, and the negative fraction formed the memory subset. Blood was collected by leukapheresis, and PBMCs were isolated by Ficoll-Histopaque density gradient centrifugation and then cryopreserved in liquid nitrogen vapor phase. Purity and quantity of every magnetically sorted T cell population were checked by analytical flow cytometry. Genomic DNA was isolated from every sorted fraction and measured by UV absorbance on a Nanodrop 2000c.

The sequence derives from a man younger than 35 in good health. The V gene is TRBV28 and the J gene is TRBJ2-5, with TRBD1 perhaps the D gene, on 6 matching bases. The specimen sequenced was memory CD4+ T cells sorted from blood. The cell subset or site label of this sample denotes: CD45RA-negative fraction. The DNA sequence is as follows: TGTGCCAGCAGTTTAAGTCTCGGCAGGGGCCAAGAGACCCAGTACTTC. Its amino acids are CASSLSLGRGQETQYF.